Each of the 8 T cell receptor beta chains below was sequenced from the same sample in a study of T cell responses to AZD1222 COVID-19 vaccine. Profiled with immunoSEQ multiplex PCR; TCRdb holds only in-frame clones, not every one. The sample has 90,000 to 120,000 clones, about nine tenths seen once; the top ten hold roughly 4.3%. Sequencing used peripheral blood, obtained on day 0 of AZD1222 vaccination. The receptors here all came from an adult in good health.

The chain has TRBV30 and TRBJ2-2, with 7 nucleotides matching TRBD1. Trimming removed 0 bases from V and 6 bases from J; junction bases left unmatched: 10. The CDR3 spans 16 residues. Germline V CDR1 and CDR2: GTSNPN, SVGIG (reference sequence). This chain's CDR3 is CAWSVLPEGAAGELFF. The CDR3 DNA is TGTGCCTGGAGTGTACTACCCGAGGGGGCCGCCGGGGAGCTGTTTTTT.

This chain uses TRBV3-1 (or the pseudogene TRBV3-2) with TRBJ2-3, with 7 nucleotides matching TRBD2. This CDR3 comprises 15 residues. Trimming removed 2 bases from V and 4 bases from J; junction bases left unmatched: 6. Germline V gene lookup returns CDR1 LGHDT and CDR2 YNNKEL (reference sequence). Here the CDR3 DNA reads TGTGCCAGCAGCCAAAACGTCGCGGGAGCAGATACGCAGTATTTT. Translated: CASSQNVAGADTQYF.

This sequence joins TRBV4-3 and TRBJ2-7; the D gene could be TRBD1 or TRBD2 (5 bases each). This CDR3 is 15 amino acids long. Trimming took 3 bases from V and 0 from J, leaving 12 bases between them. The germline gives CDR1 LGHNA, CDR2 YSLEER. The CDR3 here is CASSQEPGSSYEQYF. Here the CDR3 DNA reads TGCGCCAGCAGCCAGGAACCAGGGAGCTCCTACGAGCAGTACTTC.

This clone has just a few counts. The chain links TRBV6-4 to TRBJ2-2; unclear D gene. V was shortened by 0 bases and J by 5 bases, with 7 bases between the two germline ends. The CDR3 is 14 residues long. The germline gives CDR1 MRHNA, CDR2 SNTAGT. Written as DNA, the CDR3 is TGTGCCAGCAGTGACTCGGACCAGACCGGGGAGCTGTTTTTT. It specifies CASSDSDQTGELFF.

For the CDR3, the DNA is TGTGCCAGTAGTATAGGCGGGAGTGAAGCCGAGACCCAGTACTTC. It is translated as CASSIGGSEAETQYF. The J gene is TRBJ2-5, the V gene TRBV19, with 7 bases aligning to TRBD2. This CDR3 contains 15 residues. V lost 1 base and J lost 5; bases outside the gene matches: 7. The germline V gene encodes CDR1 LNHDA and CDR2 SQIVND (reference sequence).

The chain employs TRBV6-2 or TRBV6-3 and TRBJ2-1; a weak D match, TRBD1 (5 bases). In germline, CDR1 is MNHEY, CDR2 SVGEGT. This CDR3 region has 14 residues. The germline V and J ends were trimmed by 9 bases and 6 bases, with 18 bases remaining between them. CDR3 sequence: CASSRFLTANEQFF. CDR3 nucleotides: TGTGCCAGTAGCCGTTTTTTGACAGCCAATGAGCAGTTCTTC.

V and J are TRBV12-5 and TRBJ2-5, with 9 bases identical to TRBD1. The J segment lost 5 bases and the V segment lost 6 bases, leaving 4 bases of the junction unmatched. CDR1 and CDR2 (germline): LGHNT, FRNRAP. The CDR3 covers 13 residues. CDR3 DNA: TGTGCTAGTGGCTGGGACAGGGCGGAGACCCAGTACTTC. Translated: CASGWDRAETQYF.

The rearrangement uses TRBV12-3 or TRBV12-4 and TRBJ2-2; D may correspond to TRBD1 or TRBD2 (6 bases each). V lost 9 bases and J lost 13, with 15 bases in between. This CDR3 is built from 11 residues. The CDR3: CASRKGGGLFF. The CDR3, as DNA: TGTGCCAGTCGAAAGGGGGGTGGGCTGTTTTTT.